Listed below are T cell receptor beta chains from one sample, sequenced in a study of identifying expanded T cells in peripheral blood. Clones were read by immunoSEQ multiplex PCR, and TCRdb kept only the in-frame ones, dropping some. The sample includes tens of thousands of clones, over 75% of them seen just once. The sequenced sample consisted of blood. The receptors were gathered from a person aged 18 to 75 in good health. Each CDR3 is given with its conserved first and last residue. D genes are given only for firm matches. A clone size is listed for some rows: how often the clone was seen (once, few, many), or a class if it is expanded.

clone_size: -; v_call: TRBV18; j_call: TRBJ2-1; d_call: TRBD2; cdr3_aa: CASSPRTSGFGNEQFF; cdr3_nt: TGTGCCAGCTCACCCAGGACTAGCGGGTTCGGGAATGAGCAGTTCTTC
clone_size: -; v_call: TRBV9; j_call: TRBJ1-6; d_call: -; cdr3_aa: CASSVGLGPNNSPLHF; cdr3_nt: TGTGCCAGCAGCGTAGGGCTAGGGCCGAATAATTCACCCCTCCACTTT
clone_size: -; v_call: TRBV19; j_call: TRBJ1-1; d_call: -; cdr3_aa: CASSIGETTEAFF; cdr3_nt: TGTGCCAGTAGTATAGGAGAGACCACTGAAGCTTTCTTT
clone_size: -; v_call: TRBV5-5; j_call: TRBJ2-7; d_call: TRBD1; cdr3_aa: CASSSRQGAEQYF; cdr3_nt: TGTGCCAGCAGCTCCCGACAGGGGGCTGAGCAGTACTTC
clone_size: -; v_call: TRBV6-5; j_call: TRBJ1-2; d_call: -; cdr3_aa: CASRDTANYGYTF; cdr3_nt: TGTGCCAGCAGAGATACAGCTAACTATGGCTACACCTTC
clone_size: -; v_call: TRBV29-1; j_call: TRBJ2-5; d_call: -; cdr3_aa: CSVQVDAGAKTQYF; cdr3_nt: TGCAGCGTTCAAGTGGACGCGGGGGCAAAGACCCAGTACTTC
clone_size: -; v_call: TRBV6-5; j_call: TRBJ2-7; d_call: TRBD2; cdr3_aa: CASNRAGVAYEQYF; cdr3_nt: TGTGCCAGCAACAGAGCGGGAGTGGCCTACGAGCAGTACTTC
clone_size: -; v_call: TRBV2; j_call: TRBJ2-7; d_call: TRBD1; cdr3_aa: CASLGTGGPHEQYF; cdr3_nt: TGTGCCAGCCTGGGGACAGGGGGCCCCCACGAGCAGTACTTC
clone_size: few; v_call: TRBV10-3; j_call: TRBJ2-5; d_call: -; cdr3_aa: CASKPTGEETQYF; cdr3_nt: TGTGCCTCCAAGCCGACAGGCGAAGAGACCCAGTACTTC
clone_size: -; v_call: TRBV19; j_call: TRBJ2-3; d_call: -; cdr3_aa: CASSIEESTDTQYF; cdr3_nt: TGTGCCAGTAGTATAGAGGAGAGCACAGATACGCAGTATTTT
clone_size: -; v_call: TRBV10-2; j_call: TRBJ2-5; d_call: TRBD2; cdr3_aa: CASSSLAEETQYF; cdr3_nt: TGCGCCAGCAGCTCACTAGCGGAAGAGACCCAGTACTTC
clone_size: -; v_call: TRBV9; j_call: TRBJ2-7; d_call: TRBD1; cdr3_aa: CASSNGQGNHEQYF; cdr3_nt: TGTGCCAGCAGCAACGGACAGGGCAACCACGAGCAGTACTTC
clone_size: once; v_call: TRBV4-1; j_call: TRBJ2-4; d_call: TRBD2; cdr3_aa: CASSQVSLAGTKNIQYF; cdr3_nt: TGCGCCAGCAGCCAAGTTAGCCTAGCGGGGACCAAAAACATTCAGTACTTC
clone_size: -; v_call: TRBV19; j_call: TRBJ1-3; d_call: -; cdr3_aa: CASKSAGSSSGNTIYF; cdr3_nt: TGTGCCAGTAAGTCGGCAGGCTCGAGCTCTGGAAACACCATATATTTT
clone_size: -; v_call: TRBV9; j_call: TRBJ2-7; d_call: TRBD2; cdr3_aa: CASSVEAGGLYEQYF; cdr3_nt: TGTGCCAGCAGCGTAGAAGCGGGGGGGCTCTACGAGCAGTACTTC
clone_size: -; v_call: TRBV29-1; j_call: TRBJ1-2; d_call: -; cdr3_aa: CSVLGDGNYGYTF; cdr3_nt: TGCAGCGTTTTGGGGGACGGGAACTATGGCTACACCTTC
clone_size: once; v_call: TRBV28; j_call: TRBJ1-6; d_call: -; cdr3_aa: CASLGGKSPLHF; cdr3_nt: TGTGCCAGCCTCGGGGGGAAATCACCCCTCCACTTT
clone_size: -; v_call: TRBV7-2; j_call: TRBJ2-7; d_call: -; cdr3_aa: CASSSSPPLEQYF; cdr3_nt: TGTGCCAGCAGCTCCAGTCCTCCCCTCGAGCAGTACTTC
clone_size: -; v_call: TRBV7-2; j_call: TRBJ2-2; d_call: -; cdr3_aa: CASSLGPTGLKGPGELFF; cdr3_nt: TGTGCCAGCAGCTTAGGCCCAACAGGGTTAAAAGGTCCCGGGGAGCTGTTTTTT
clone_size: -; v_call: TRBV7-2; j_call: TRBJ2-5; d_call: -; cdr3_aa: CASSFTAIGETQYF; cdr3_nt: TGTGCCAGCAGCTTTACGGCTATCGGGGAGACCCAGTACTTC
clone_size: -; v_call: TRBV19; j_call: TRBJ1-5; d_call: TRBD1; cdr3_aa: CASSISGTGFQPQHF; cdr3_nt: TGTGCCAGTAGTATATCCGGGACAGGGTTCCAGCCCCAGCATTTT
clone_size: -; v_call: TRBV28; j_call: TRBJ2-3; d_call: TRBD2; cdr3_aa: CGSGGRTDTQYF; cdr3_nt: TGTGGGTCGGGAGGGCGCACAGATACGCAGTATTTT
clone_size: -; v_call: TRBV5-1; j_call: TRBJ1-1; d_call: -; cdr3_aa: CASSASGNTEAFF; cdr3_nt: TGCGCCAGCAGCGCATCAGGTAACACTGAAGCTTTCTTT
clone_size: -; v_call: TRBV13; j_call: TRBJ2-7; d_call: TRBD2; cdr3_aa: CASSSAGTTPLGQYF; cdr3_nt: TGTGCCAGCAGCTCTGCCGGGACTACACCCCTGGGCCAGTACTTC
clone_size: -; v_call: TRBV7-2; j_call: TRBJ2-1; d_call: -; cdr3_aa: CASSLVRGAYNEQFF; cdr3_nt: TGTGCCAGCAGCTTAGTAAGGGGGGCCTACAATGAGCAGTTCTTC
clone_size: -; v_call: TRBV5-5; j_call: TRBJ2-4; d_call: -; cdr3_aa: CASSSNGLRGDIQYF; cdr3_nt: TGTGCCAGCAGCTCTAACGGTCTTCGTGGGGACATTCAGTACTTC
clone_size: -; v_call: TRBV28; j_call: TRBJ2-7; d_call: -; cdr3_aa: CASESSYSLEQYF; cdr3_nt: TGTGCCAGCGAATCATCTTATTCCTTGGAGCAGTACTTC
clone_size: -; v_call: TRBV4-3; j_call: TRBJ2-1; d_call: TRBD2; cdr3_aa: CASSPTSGSYNEQFF; cdr3_nt: TGCGCCAGCAGCCCGACTAGCGGGTCCTACAATGAGCAGTTCTTC
clone_size: -; v_call: TRBV30; j_call: TRBJ2-2; d_call: TRBD2; cdr3_aa: CAWAPGTSGGAGELFF; cdr3_nt: TGTGCCTGGGCCCCCGGGACTAGCGGGGGGGCTGGGGAGCTGTTTTTT
clone_size: -; v_call: TRBV7-2; j_call: TRBJ1-1; d_call: -; cdr3_aa: CASSPLGGQTFEAFF; cdr3_nt: TGTGCCAGCAGCCCCCTTGGGGGACAAACTTTTGAAGCTTTCTTT
clone_size: -; v_call: TRBV14; j_call: TRBJ1-2; d_call: -; cdr3_aa: CASSQVSEHYGYTF; cdr3_nt: TGTGCCAGCAGCCAAGTGTCAGAACACTATGGCTACACCTTC
clone_size: -; v_call: TRBV5-5; j_call: TRBJ2-5; d_call: -; cdr3_aa: CASSLDGGTMETQYF; cdr3_nt: TGTGCCAGCAGCTTGGACGGCGGGACAATGGAGACCCAGTACTTC
clone_size: -; v_call: TRBV19; j_call: TRBJ2-3; d_call: -; cdr3_aa: CASQKTGTQYTDTQYF; cdr3_nt: TGTGCCAGTCAAAAGACCGGGACCCAATACACAGATACGCAGTATTTT
clone_size: -; v_call: TRBV29-1; j_call: TRBJ2-3; d_call: TRBD2; cdr3_aa: CSVEDPSGGDTQYF; cdr3_nt: TGCAGCGTTGAAGACCCCAGCGGGGGAGATACGCAGTATTTT
clone_size: -; v_call: TRBV2; j_call: TRBJ1-2; d_call: -; cdr3_aa: CASSDPGADYGYTF; cdr3_nt: TGTGCCAGCAGTGACCCGGGGGCTGACTATGGCTACACCTTC
clone_size: -; v_call: TRBV20-1; j_call: TRBJ1-1; d_call: -; cdr3_aa: CSAETGAEAFF; cdr3_nt: TGCAGTGCCGAGACTGGGGCTGAAGCTTTCTTT
clone_size: -; v_call: TRBV10-3; j_call: TRBJ1-2; d_call: TRBD1; cdr3_aa: CAISESMLEGGLSYGYTF; cdr3_nt: TGTGCCATCAGTGAGTCGATGTTGGAAGGGGGCTTATCCTATGGCTACACCTTC
clone_size: -; v_call: TRBV7-6; j_call: TRBJ2-5; d_call: -; cdr3_aa: CASSLGVRETQYF; cdr3_nt: TGTGCCAGCAGCTTAGGGGTCCGGGAGACCCAGTACTTC
clone_size: -; v_call: TRBV2; j_call: TRBJ2-1; d_call: -; cdr3_aa: CATEDAAYNEQFF; cdr3_nt: TGTGCCACCGAGGACGCCGCCTACAATGAGCAGTTCTTC
clone_size: -; v_call: TRBV2; j_call: TRBJ1-2; d_call: -; cdr3_aa: CASSVVRSDYGYTF; cdr3_nt: TGTGCCAGCAGTGTGGTCAGGTCCGACTATGGCTACACCTTC
clone_size: -; v_call: TRBV14; j_call: TRBJ1-2; d_call: -; cdr3_aa: CASSQDKGNYGYTF; cdr3_nt: TGTGCCAGCAGCCAAGATAAGGGAAACTATGGCTACACCTTC